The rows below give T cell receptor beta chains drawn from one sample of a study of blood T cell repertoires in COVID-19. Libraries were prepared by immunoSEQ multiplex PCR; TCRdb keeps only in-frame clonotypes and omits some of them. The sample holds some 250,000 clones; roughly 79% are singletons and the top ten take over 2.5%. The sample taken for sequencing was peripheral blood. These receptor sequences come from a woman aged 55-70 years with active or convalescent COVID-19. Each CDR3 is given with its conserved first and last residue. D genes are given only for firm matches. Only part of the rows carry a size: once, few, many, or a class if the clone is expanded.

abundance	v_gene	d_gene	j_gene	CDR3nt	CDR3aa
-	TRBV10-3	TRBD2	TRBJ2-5	TGTGCCATCAAAATAGCGGGGGGTGAAGAGACCCAGTACTTC	CAIKIAGGEETQYF
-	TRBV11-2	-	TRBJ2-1	TGTGCCAGCAGCTTATATCGGCGGAGCCCCCTGAGTTTCTACAATGAGCAGTTCTTC	CASSLYRRSPLSFYNEQFF
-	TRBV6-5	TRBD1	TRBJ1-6	TGTGCCAGCAGTTACAACTTAGGGGGCCGGAATTCACCCCTCCACTTT	CASSYNLGGRNSPLHF
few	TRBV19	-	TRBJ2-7	TGTGCCAGTAGTATCGAGGGATCCTACGAGCAGTACTTC	CASSIEGSYEQYF
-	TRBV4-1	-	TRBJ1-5	TGCGCCAGCAGCCAAGATCTTTTCAGCAGGGGAGGCAATCAGCCCCAGCATTTT	CASSQDLFSRGGNQPQHF
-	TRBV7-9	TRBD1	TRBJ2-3	TGTGCCAGCAGCCACCGGACAGGTAGCACAGATACGCAGTATTTT	CASSHRTGSTDTQYF
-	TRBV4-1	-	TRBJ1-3	TGCGCCAGCAGCCAAGACCCAAGGGGGTCTGGAAACACCATATATTTT	CASSQDPRGSGNTIYF
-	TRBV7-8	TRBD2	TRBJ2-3	TGTGCCAGCAGCTTAGCGTCCGGGAGGGCTAGCGTTAGCACAGATACGCAGTATTTT	CASSLASGRASVSTDTQYF
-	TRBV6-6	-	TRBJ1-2	TGTGCCAGCATGGAGGGGAGCTATGGCTACACCTTC	CASMEGSYGYTF
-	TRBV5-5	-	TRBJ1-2	TGTGCCAGCAGCTTATGGACGGGAGAGCTCTATGGCTACACCTTC	CASSLWTGELYGYTF
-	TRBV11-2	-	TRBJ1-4	TGTGCCAGCAGTTCCCCCCCAGGCGAAAAACTGTTTTTT	CASSSPPGEKLFF
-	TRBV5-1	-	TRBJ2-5	TGCGCCAGCAGCTTCATTCCACAAGAGACCCAGTACTTC	CASSFIPQETQYF
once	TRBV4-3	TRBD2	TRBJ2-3	TGCGCCAGCAGCCAAGAGGGGACGGGGGGGGTCTCTAGCACAGATACGCAGTATTTT	CASSQEGTGGVSSTDTQYF
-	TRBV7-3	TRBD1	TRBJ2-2	TGTGCCAGCAGATCTCCCCCGGGACAGGCGAACACCGGGGAGCTGTTTTTT	CASRSPPGQANTGELFF
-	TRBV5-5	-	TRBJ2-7	TGTGCCAGCAGCTTGTACAGGGACGAGCAGTACTTC	CASSLYRDEQYF
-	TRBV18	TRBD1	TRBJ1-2	TGTGCCAGCTCACTGGACAGGGTGGGCTACACCTTC	CASSLDRVGYTF
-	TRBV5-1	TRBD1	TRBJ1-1	TGCGCCAGCAGCGGGGGACAGGGGAACACTGAAGCTTTCTTT	CASSGGQGNTEAFF
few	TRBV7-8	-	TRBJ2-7	TGTGCCAGCACTGAGACGGGTCAGGGCTCTTCCTACGAGCAGTACTTC	CASTETGQGSSYEQYF
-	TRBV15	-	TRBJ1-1	TGTGCCACCAGCAGCACATCATCGGGTAACACTGAAGCTTTCTTT	CATSSTSSGNTEAFF
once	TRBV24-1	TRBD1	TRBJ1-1	TGTGCCACCAGCAGTTCAGGGGGCAAAGCTTTCTTT	CATSSSGGKAFF
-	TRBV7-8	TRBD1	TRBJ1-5	TGTGCCAGCAGCCGCGGACAGGGAGCCAATCAGCCCCAGCATTTT	CASSRGQGANQPQHF
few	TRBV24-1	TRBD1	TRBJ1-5	TGTGCCACCAGTGACCTCCCCGACGGGACAGGGGACGATCAGCCCCAGCATTTT	CATSDLPDGTGDDQPQHF
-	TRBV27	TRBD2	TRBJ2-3	TGTGCCAGCAGTTCCCCTCGTATCGAGCGGGGGGACGGGGATACGCAGTATTTT	CASSSPRIERGDGDTQYF
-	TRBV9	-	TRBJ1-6	TGTGCCAGCAGCGTAGATTACTCGAGTAGAGGCCTTAATTCACCCCTCCACTTT	CASSVDYSSRGLNSPLHF
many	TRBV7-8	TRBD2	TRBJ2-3	TGTGCCAGCAGCCGAACTAGCGGGGGAGGTCAAGGGATGCCCACAGATACGCAGTATTTT	CASSRTSGGGQGMPTDTQYF
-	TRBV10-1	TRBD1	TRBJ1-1	TGCGCCAGCAGTTCGGGACAGGGGGTCAGGACTGAAGCTTTCTTT	CASSSGQGVRTEAFF
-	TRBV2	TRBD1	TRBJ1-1	TGTGCCAGCAGAGACACGGGACAGGGGTACCCGAACACTGAAGCTTTCTTT	CASRDTGQGYPNTEAFF
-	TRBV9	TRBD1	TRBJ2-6	TGTGCCAGCAGCGTAGGACAGGGGGGAGCTGGGGCCAACGTCCTGACTTTC	CASSVGQGGAGANVLTF
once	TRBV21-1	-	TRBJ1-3	TGTGCCAGCAGCAAAACGTGTGTGGACTGGTTGGGGTCCGGAAACACCATATATTTT	CASSKTCVDWLGSGNTIYF
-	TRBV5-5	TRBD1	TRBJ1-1	TGTGCCAGCAGCTTCCGACAGGGGAACACTGAAGCTTTCTTT	CASSFRQGNTEAFF
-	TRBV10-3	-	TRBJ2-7	TGTGCCATCAGTGGACAGATGGACTCCTACGAGCAGTACTTC	CAISGQMDSYEQYF
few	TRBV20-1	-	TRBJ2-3	TGCAGTGCTAGTGACCCTAGAACTACCGGGGGTTGGGGGACAGATACGCAGTATTTT	CSASDPRTTGGWGTDTQYF
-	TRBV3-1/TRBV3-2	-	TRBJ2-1	TGTGCCAGCAGCCAAGAGTCGGGGAGCTACAATGAGCAGTTCTTC	CASSQESGSYNEQFF
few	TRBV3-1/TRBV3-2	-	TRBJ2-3	TGTGCCAGCAGCCTCGTTGATGTCGGGACAGATACGCAGTATTTT	CASSLVDVGTDTQYF
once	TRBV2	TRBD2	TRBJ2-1	TGTGCCAGCACACTAGCGGGGCTGTACAATGAGCAGTTCTTC	CASTLAGLYNEQFF
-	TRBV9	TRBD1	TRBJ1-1	TGTGCCAGCAGCACTAGTCTTGGGACAGTCGAAGCTTTCTTT	CASSTSLGTVEAFF
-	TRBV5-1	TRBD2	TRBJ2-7	TGCGCCAGCAGCTTGGGAGCGGGGGGTCCCTTCTACGAGCAGTACTTC	CASSLGAGGPFYEQYF
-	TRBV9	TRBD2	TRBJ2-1	TGTGCCAGCAGCGTAGAACTGGGACTAGCGGCCAATGAGCAGTTCTTC	CASSVELGLAANEQFF
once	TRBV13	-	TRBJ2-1	TGTGCCAGCAGCTTGAGACTGGAGCAGTTCTTC	CASSLRLEQFF
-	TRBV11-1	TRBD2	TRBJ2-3	TGTGCCAGCAGCTTACCGCCTAGCGGGGGCACAGATACGCAGTATTTT	CASSLPPSGGTDTQYF
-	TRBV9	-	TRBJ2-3	TGTGCCAGCAGCCCTACCCGCACAGATACGCAGTATTTT	CASSPTRTDTQYF
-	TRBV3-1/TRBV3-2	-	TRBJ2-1	TGTGCCAGCAGCCAAGCCACAGGAGATTACAATGAGCAGTTCTTC	CASSQATGDYNEQFF
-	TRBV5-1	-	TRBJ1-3	TGCGCCAGCAGCTTGGCCGGGGTCGGAAACACCATATATTTT	CASSLAGVGNTIYF
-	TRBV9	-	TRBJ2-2	TGTGCCAGCAGCGTGAGAGGTCTGTCGAACACCGGGGAGCTGTTTTTT	CASSVRGLSNTGELFF
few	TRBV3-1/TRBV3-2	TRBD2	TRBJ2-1	TGTGCCAGCAGCCCCGAGCGGGGGGCTTACAATGAGCAGTTCTTC	CASSPERGAYNEQFF
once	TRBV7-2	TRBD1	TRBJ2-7	TGTGCCAGCAGCTTAGCGCCAGGGGGTTCAAACGAGCAGTACTTC	CASSLAPGGSNEQYF
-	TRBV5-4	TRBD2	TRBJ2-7	TGTGCCAGCAGCTTTGAGGCGGGGGGCTACGAGCAGTACTTC	CASSFEAGGYEQYF
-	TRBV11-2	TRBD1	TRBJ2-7	TGTGCCAGCAGCTGGGACAGCTACGAGCAGTACTTC	CASSWDSYEQYF
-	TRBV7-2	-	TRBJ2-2	TGTGCCAGCAGCTTAGGAGGTTTCGGGGAGCTGTTTTTT	CASSLGGFGELFF
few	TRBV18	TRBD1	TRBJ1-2	TGTGCCAGCTCACCCGGGACAGGGAATGGCTACACCTTC	CASSPGTGNGYTF
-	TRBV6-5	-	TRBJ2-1	TGTGCCAGCAGTTATGGGACTTCCCCCTACAATGAGCAGTTCTTC	CASSYGTSPYNEQFF
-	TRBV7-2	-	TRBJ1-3	TGTGCCAGCAGCTTAGAGGGACTATTTGGAAACACCATATATTTT	CASSLEGLFGNTIYF
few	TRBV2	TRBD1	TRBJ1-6	TGTGCCAGCAGTGAGACAGGGAATCCACCCCTCCACTTT	CASSETGNPPLHF